This TCR beta chain was captured in a study of regulatory T cells in long-lasting Graves disease. Sample time point: newly diagnosed GD, antithyroid drugs for less than 3 months. PBMC RNA served as the TCR library source. The table lists this clonotype with many counts. The antigen is unknown. Study-level points and caveats: Shared public clonotypes totalled about 2,700 in persistent patients, compared with around 930 in new patients.

Researchers made TCR beta libraries by using iRepertoire HTBI primers and running Arm-PCR on CDR3 regions. Via MiXCR, TCRdb re-called the multiplex PCR reads, giving one row per CDR3 protein. The profile shows approximately 480,000 distinct CDR3 sequences, about 17% of them singletons. The same sample was also used in a study of T cells in Graves' hyperthyroidism and ophthalmopathy.

This clonotype originated in a man between 35 and 55 years old with Graves disease. The source material was peripheral blood mononuclear cells (PBMCs), sampled at new diagnosis, from a patient treated with antithyroid drugs.

CDR3 sequence reads: CASSFVSSGSLQETQYF. CDR3 sequence (DNA): TGTGCCAGCAGTTTTGTATCCAGCGGGTCCTTACAAGAGACCCAGTACTTC. The chain links TRBV28 to TRBJ2-5, with D perhaps matching TRBD2 (6 bases). The CDR3 runs to 17 residues. The V end lost 3 bases, the J end lost 2 bases, and 19 bases lay between the germline ends. Germline lookup yields CDR1 MDHEN and CDR2 SYDVKM.